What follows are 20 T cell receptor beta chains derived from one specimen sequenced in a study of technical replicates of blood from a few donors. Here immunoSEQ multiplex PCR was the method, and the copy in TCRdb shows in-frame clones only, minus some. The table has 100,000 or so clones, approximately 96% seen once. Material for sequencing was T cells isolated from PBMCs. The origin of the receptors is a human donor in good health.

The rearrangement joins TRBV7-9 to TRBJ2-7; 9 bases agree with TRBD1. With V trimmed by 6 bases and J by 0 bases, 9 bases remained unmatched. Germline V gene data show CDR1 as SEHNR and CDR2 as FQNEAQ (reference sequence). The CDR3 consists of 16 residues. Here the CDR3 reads CASRPTLDRGSYEQYF. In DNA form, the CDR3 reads TGTGCCAGCAGACCAACCCTGGACAGGGGCTCCTACGAGCAGTACTTC.

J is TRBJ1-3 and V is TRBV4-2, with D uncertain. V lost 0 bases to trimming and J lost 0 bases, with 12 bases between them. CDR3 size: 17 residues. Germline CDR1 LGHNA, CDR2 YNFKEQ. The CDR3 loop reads CASSQEKWAVSGNTIYF. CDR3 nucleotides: TGTGCCAGCAGCCAAGAGAAGTGGGCAGTCTCTGGAAACACCATATATTTT.

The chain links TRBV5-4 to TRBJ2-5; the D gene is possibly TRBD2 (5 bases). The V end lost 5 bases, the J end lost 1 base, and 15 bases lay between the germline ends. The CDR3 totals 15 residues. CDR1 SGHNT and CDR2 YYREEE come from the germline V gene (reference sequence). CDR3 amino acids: CASSFFRTAQETQYF. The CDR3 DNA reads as TGTGCCAGCAGTTTTTTCCGGACTGCCCAAGAGACCCAGTACTTC.

This CDR3 reads CASSVDLDRGFYGYTF. In DNA, the CDR3 is TGTGCCAGCAGCGTAGATTTGGACAGGGGTTTCTATGGCTACACCTTC. The V call is TRBV9, the J call TRBJ1-2, with 9 bases lining up with TRBD1. Germline V gives CDR1 SGDLS, CDR2 YYNGEE. The CDR3 spans 16 residues. The V segment lost 0 bases and the J segment 4 bases; nucleotides outside the gene matches: 7. Full variable domain (rest looked up from reference TRBV9 and TRBJ1-2): DSGVTQTPKHLITATGQRVTLRCSPRSGDLSVYWYQQSLDQGLQFLIQYYNGEERAKGNILERFSAQQFPDLHSELNLSSLELGDSALYFCASSVDLDRGFYGYTFGSGTRLTVV.

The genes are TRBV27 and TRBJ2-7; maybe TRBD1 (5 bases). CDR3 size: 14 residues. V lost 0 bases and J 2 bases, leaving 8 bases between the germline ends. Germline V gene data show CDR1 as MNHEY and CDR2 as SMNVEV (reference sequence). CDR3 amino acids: CASSLSGRAYEQYF. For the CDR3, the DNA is TGTGCCAGCAGTTTATCGGGCAGGGCCTACGAGCAGTACTTC.

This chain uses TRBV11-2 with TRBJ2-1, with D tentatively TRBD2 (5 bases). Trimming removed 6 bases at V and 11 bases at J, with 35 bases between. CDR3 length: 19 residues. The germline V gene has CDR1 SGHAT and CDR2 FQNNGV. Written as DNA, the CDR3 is TGTGCCAGCAGGATAACGCCAGGATGGTCGGGTGGGGAGTTGGAGAAGCAGTTCTTC. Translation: CASRITPGWSGGELEKQFF.

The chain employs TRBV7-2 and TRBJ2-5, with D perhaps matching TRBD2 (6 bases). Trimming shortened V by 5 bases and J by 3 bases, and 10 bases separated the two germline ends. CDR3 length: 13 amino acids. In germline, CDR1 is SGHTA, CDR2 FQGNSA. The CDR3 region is CASSPRLEETQYF. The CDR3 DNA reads TGTGCCAGCAGCCCTCGACTAGAAGAGACCCAGTACTTC.

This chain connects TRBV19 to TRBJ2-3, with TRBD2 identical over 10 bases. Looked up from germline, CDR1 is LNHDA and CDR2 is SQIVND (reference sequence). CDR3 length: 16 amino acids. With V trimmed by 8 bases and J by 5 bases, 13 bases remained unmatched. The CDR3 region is CASLFRASGGVDTQYF. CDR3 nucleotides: TGTGCCAGTCTCTTCCGGGCTAGCGGGGGTGTAGATACGCAGTATTTT.

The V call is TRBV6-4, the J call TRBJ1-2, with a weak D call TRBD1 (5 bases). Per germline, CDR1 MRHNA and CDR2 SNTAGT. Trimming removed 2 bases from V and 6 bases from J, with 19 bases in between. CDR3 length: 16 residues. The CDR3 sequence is CASSDQLISGLDGYTF. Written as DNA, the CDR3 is TGTGCCAGCAGTGACCAACTTATTTCAGGGCTGGATGGCTACACCTTC.

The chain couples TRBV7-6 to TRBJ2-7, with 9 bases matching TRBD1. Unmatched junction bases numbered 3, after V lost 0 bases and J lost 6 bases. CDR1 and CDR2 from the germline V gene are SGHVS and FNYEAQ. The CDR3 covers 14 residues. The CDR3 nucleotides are TGTGCCAGCAGCTTAGCCTACAGGGGGCGCGAGCAGTACTTC. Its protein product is CASSLAYRGREQYF. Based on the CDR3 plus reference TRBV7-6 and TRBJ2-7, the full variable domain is GAGVSQSPRYKVTKRGQDVALRCDPISGHVSLYWYRQALGQGPEFLTYFNYEAQQDKSGLPNDRFSAERPEGSISTLTIQRTEQRDSAMYRCASSLAYRGREQYFGPGTRLTVT.

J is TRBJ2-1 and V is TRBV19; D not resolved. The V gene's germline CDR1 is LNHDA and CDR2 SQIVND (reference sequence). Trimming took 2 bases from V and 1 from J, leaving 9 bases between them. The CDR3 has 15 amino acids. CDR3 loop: CASSIRHQSYNEQFF. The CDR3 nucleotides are TGTGCCAGTAGTATAAGACACCAATCCTACAATGAGCAGTTCTTC.

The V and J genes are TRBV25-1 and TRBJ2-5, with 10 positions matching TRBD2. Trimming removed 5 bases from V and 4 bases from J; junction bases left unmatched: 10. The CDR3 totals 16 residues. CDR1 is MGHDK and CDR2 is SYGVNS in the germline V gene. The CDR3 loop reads CASSLAGGPKGETQYF. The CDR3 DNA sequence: TGTGCCAGCAGTTTAGCGGGGGGTCCAAAGGGAGAGACCCAGTACTTC.

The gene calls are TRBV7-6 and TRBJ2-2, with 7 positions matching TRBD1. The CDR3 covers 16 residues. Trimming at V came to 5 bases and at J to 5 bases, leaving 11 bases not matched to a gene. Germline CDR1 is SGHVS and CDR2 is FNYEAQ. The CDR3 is CASSLGGLHLTGELFF. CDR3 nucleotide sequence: TGTGCCAGCAGCCTAGGGGGCCTTCATCTTACCGGGGAGCTGTTTTTT.

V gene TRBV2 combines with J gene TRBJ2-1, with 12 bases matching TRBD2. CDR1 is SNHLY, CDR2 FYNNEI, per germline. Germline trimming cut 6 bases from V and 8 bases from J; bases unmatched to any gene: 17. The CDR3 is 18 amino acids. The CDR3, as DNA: TGTGCCAGCAGCCCAGGGGCTAGCGGGGGGGCAAGGTGGTATGAGCAGTTCTTC. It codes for CASSPGASGGARWYEQFF.

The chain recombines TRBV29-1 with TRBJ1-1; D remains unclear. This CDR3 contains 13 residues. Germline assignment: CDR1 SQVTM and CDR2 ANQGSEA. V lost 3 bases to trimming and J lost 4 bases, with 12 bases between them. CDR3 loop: CSVDPGMGTEAFF. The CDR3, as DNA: TGCAGCGTTGATCCGGGAATGGGCACTGAAGCTTTCTTT.

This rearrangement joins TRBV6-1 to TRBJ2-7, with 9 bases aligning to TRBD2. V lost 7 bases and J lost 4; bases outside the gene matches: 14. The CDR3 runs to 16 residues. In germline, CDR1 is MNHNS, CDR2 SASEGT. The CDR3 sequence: CASIERGVNFSYEQYF. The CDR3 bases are TGTGCCAGCATTGAGCGGGGGGTTAACTTTTCATACGAGCAGTACTTC.

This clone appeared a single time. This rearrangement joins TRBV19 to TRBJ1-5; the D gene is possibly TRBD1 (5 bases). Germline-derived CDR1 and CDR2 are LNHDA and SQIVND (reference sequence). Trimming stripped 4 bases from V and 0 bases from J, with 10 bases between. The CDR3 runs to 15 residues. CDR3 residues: CASSKTVVSNQPQHF. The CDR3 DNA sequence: TGTGCCAGTAGTAAGACAGTCGTTAGCAATCAGCCCCAGCATTTT.

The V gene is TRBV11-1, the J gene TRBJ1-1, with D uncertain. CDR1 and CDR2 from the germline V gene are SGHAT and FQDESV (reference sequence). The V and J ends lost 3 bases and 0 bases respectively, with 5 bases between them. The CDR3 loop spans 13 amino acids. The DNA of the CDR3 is TGTGCCAGCAGCTTGAGCATGAACACTGAAGCTTTCTTT. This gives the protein CASSLSMNTEAFF.

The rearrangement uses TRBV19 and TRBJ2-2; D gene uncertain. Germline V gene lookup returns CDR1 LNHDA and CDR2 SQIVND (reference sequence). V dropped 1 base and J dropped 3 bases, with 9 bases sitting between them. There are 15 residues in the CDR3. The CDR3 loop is CASSIVPGHTGELFF. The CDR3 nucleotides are TGTGCCAGTAGTATAGTACCAGGTCACACCGGGGAGCTGTTTTTT.

This CDR3 reads CASNPRAGGLAETQYF. Here the CDR3 DNA reads TGCGCCAGCAACCCAAGAGCGGGGGGGCTGGCTGAGACCCAGTACTTC. The gene calls are TRBV5-1 and TRBJ2-5; TRBD2 matches at 10 bases. Germline V gene lookup returns CDR1 SGHRS and CDR2 YFSETQ. This CDR3 contains 16 residues. The V and J ends lost 6 bases and 5 bases, in that order; junction bases with no gene match: 13.